The 2 T cell receptor beta chains presented below share a single source sample, sequenced in a study of T cells in women clearing cervical HPV infection. This table comes from immunoSEQ multiplex PCR, and its TCRdb copy is limited to in-frame clones, with some not included. There are about 16,000 clones in the sample, with roughly a tenth held by the top ten. Sequenced material: blood buffy coat. The receptors stem from a woman aged 18 to 75 with a cervical HPV16 infection that either progressed to CIN3+ or cleared (not recorded which).

Details on this clone: The read terminates 3 residues ahead of where the CDR3 ends, so the germline J gene completes it. The chain is built from TRBV14 and TRBJ2-5; D is ambiguous. This CDR3 spans 17 amino acids. V was pared by 1 base and J by 0 bases, with 15 bases between. Germline V lookup: CDR1 SGHDN, CDR2 FVKESK. The part of the CDR3 DNA that was read is TGTGCCAGCAGCCAAGTGCTAGGCACATTAAACCAAGAGACC. As protein: CASSQVLGTLNQET. The CDR3 in full is CASSQVLGTLNQETQYF.

In terms of frequency, this clone is medium-sized. The read finishes 3 residues shy of the CDR3 end, and the germline J gene is used to complete it. This chain links TRBV29-1 with TRBJ2-1; weak D call: TRBD2 (5 bases). V dropped 7 bases and J dropped 9 bases, with 10 bases sitting between them. This CDR3 has 10 amino acids. In germline, CDR1 is SQVTM, CDR2 ANQGSEA. CDR3 residues: CSALGLEQFF. The covered CDR3 bases are TGCAGCGCCCTCGGACTTGAG.